A selection of T cell receptor beta chains follows, all from one sample in a study of blood T cells in healthy people across ages. TCRdb called the 5' RACE reads again in MiXCR, with one record for every CDR3 protein. The sample contains about 1.8 million distinct CDR3 sequences, 49% of which appear only once. The specimen sequenced was blood. The receptor set was obtained from a woman in her forties in good health. The CDR3 runs from the conserved cysteine through the conserved F or W. The D gene is left open where the match is weak. Clone size, where shown, is once, few, many, or a class for clones that have expanded.

TRBJ2-1 TRBV3-1 . TRBD1 CASSQGDRVSSNEQFF TGTGCCAGCAGCCAAGGGGACAGGGTTTCGAGCAATGAGCAGTTCTTC
TRBJ2-7 TRBV6-5 . TRBD1 CASRNRDRGPYEQYF TGTGCCAGCAGAAACCGGGACAGGGGCCCCTACGAGCAGTACTTC
TRBJ2-5 TRBV20-1 few . CSASRKSYQETQYF TGCAGTGCTAGTAGAAAGTCGTACCAAGAGACCCAGTACTTC
TRBJ2-7 TRBV27 . TRBD2 CASSHPTIQAGVSWDEQYF TGTGCCAGCAGTCACCCTACTATTCAAGCGGGGGTCTCTTGGGACGAGCAGTACTTC
TRBJ1-6 TRBV20-1 . . CSARLVGPVESPLHF TGCAGTGCCCGATTAGTTGGCCCAGTCGAATCACCCCTCCACTTT
TRBJ2-6 TRBV11-2 . . CASSLAWGDSPSGANVLTF TGTGCCAGCAGCTTAGCGTGGGGGGACAGTCCCTCTGGGGCCAACGTCCTGACTTTC
TRBJ2-1 TRBV20-1 . . CSARDLGYDEQFF TGCAGTGCTAGAGATCTAGGATACGATGAGCAGTTCTTC
TRBJ2-4 TRBV4-1 . . CASSQPLGGVAKSIQYF TGCGCCAGCAGCCAACCGTTGGGGGGTGTAGCCAAAAGCATTCAGTACTTC
TRBJ2-6 TRBV5-1 . . CASSLVTEPSGANVLTF TGCGCCAGCAGCTTGGTGACAGAACCCTCTGGGGCCAACGTCCTGACTTTC
TRBJ2-1 TRBV9 few TRBD1 CASSAGTGGSEDEQFF TGTGCCAGCAGCGCCGGGACAGGGGGCTCTGAGGATGAGCAGTTCTTC
TRBJ2-3 TRBV5-1 few . CASSFAGWGTDTQYF TGCGCCAGCAGCTTCGCAGGTTGGGGCACAGATACGCAGTATTTT
TRBJ2-5 TRBV6-5 few . CASSYQNTGLVGQETQYF TGTGCCAGCAGTTACCAAAATACAGGGCTCGTGGGTCAAGAGACCCAGTACTTC
TRBJ1-2 TRBV20-1 . TRBD1 CSATTGGGGYTF TGCAGTGCTACGACAGGGGGTGGTGGCTACACCTTC
TRBJ2-1 TRBV7-8 few TRBD2 CASSLWFGGKYNEQFF TGTGCCAGCAGCTTATGGTTCGGGGGGAAATACAATGAGCAGTTCTTC
TRBJ2-5 TRBV7-2 . TRBD2 CASSLGLAGARVEETQYF TGTGCCAGCAGCTTAGGGCTAGCGGGGGCAAGAGTCGAAGAGACCCAGTACTTC
TRBJ2-7 TRBV6-5 . . CASRGTWSYEQYF TGTGCCAGCAGAGGGACATGGTCCTACGAGCAGTACTTC
TRBJ2-5 TRBV5-6 . . CASSMGYSQETQYF TGTGCCAGCAGCATGGGATACTCCCAAGAGACCCAGTACTTC
TRBJ1-2 TRBV7-9 . TRBD1 CASSLTGEGYGYTF TGTGCCAGCAGCTTAACAGGGGAAGGCTATGGCTACACCTTC
TRBJ1-5 TRBV20-1 . . CSARDEGFQPQHF TGCAGTGCTAGAGATGAGGGGTTTCAGCCCCAGCATTTT
TRBJ2-5 TRBV7-2 . TRBD2 CASSLVIAGSQETQYF TGTGCCAGCAGCTTAGTTATAGCGGGGAGCCAAGAGACCCAGTACTTC
TRBJ2-1 TRBV20-1 once TRBD2 CSASEFGRGAYNEQFF TGCAGTGCTAGCGAGTTCGGGCGGGGGGCTTACAATGAGCAGTTCTTC
TRBJ1-2 TRBV5-1 . TRBD1 CASTYEPRDRSNYGYTF TGCGCCAGCACCTATGAGCCCCGGGACAGGTCTAACTATGGCTACACCTTC
TRBJ2-4 TRBV15 few TRBD1 CATSRDRGPGNIQYF TGTGCCACCAGCAGAGATAGGGGGCCGGGAAACATTCAGTACTTC
TRBJ2-4 TRBV6-1 . . CASSEAAGLRQYF TGTGCCAGCAGTGAAGCCGCGGGTTTGAGGCAGTACTTC
TRBJ2-1 TRBV4-2 . TRBD1 CASSHPTGPGFF TGTGCCAGCAGCCATCCGACAGGGCCGGGGTTCTTC
TRBJ1-5 TRBV7-8 . . CASSLVGRYSNQPQHF TGTGCCAGCAGCTTAGTCGGGAGATATAGCAATCAGCCCCAGCATTTT
TRBJ2-5 TRBV6-6 . . CASSTQGGRETQYF TGTGCCAGCAGTACCCAAGGGGGGCGGGAGACCCAGTACTTC
TRBJ2-4 TRBV20-1 few TRBD1 CSARDIKGALNIQYF TGCAGTGCTAGAGATATTAAGGGGGCCTTAAACATTCAGTACTTC
TRBJ1-2 TRBV20-1 . . CSAQKRGAGYGYTF TGCAGTGCTCAAAAGCGGGGGGCAGGCTATGGCTACACCTTC
TRBJ2-7 TRBV4-2 . . CASRNDPSYEQYF TGTGCCAGCAGGAACGATCCCTCCTACGAGCAGTACTTC
TRBJ1-1 TRBV20-1 . . CSAHRDMNTEAFF TGCAGTGCCCACAGGGACATGAACACTGAAGCTTTCTTT
TRBJ2-7 TRBV12-3/TRBV12-4 few TRBD1 CASREGQGRYEQYF TGTGCCAGCAGGGAAGGACAGGGTAGATACGAGCAGTACTTC
TRBJ2-7 TRBV4-2 few TRBD2 CASSHLPGGPFYEQYF TGTGCCAGCAGCCACCTCCCGGGGGGGCCATTCTACGAGCAGTACTTC
TRBJ1-1 TRBV12-3/TRBV12-4 . TRBD1 CASSRQGALSTEAFF TGTGCCAGCAGTCGACAGGGAGCTTTGAGCACTGAAGCTTTCTTT
TRBJ2-5 TRBV11-1 few . CASKPSGTGQETQYF TGTGCCAGCAAGCCCAGCGGGACAGGACAAGAGACCCAGTACTTC
TRBJ2-7 TRBV3-1 few . CASSQAPGPDYEQYF TGTGCCAGCAGCCAAGCCCCGGGTCCTGATTACGAGCAGTACTTC
TRBJ2-5 TRBV7-2 few TRBD1 CASSLGWDRGQETQYF TGTGCCAGCAGCTTAGGGTGGGACAGGGGGCAAGAGACCCAGTACTTC
TRBJ2-3 TRBV4-2 . . CASSPTSVADTQYF TGTGCCAGCAGCCCTACTAGTGTCGCAGATACGCAGTATTTT
TRBJ2-5 TRBV10-3 . TRBD2 CAISPSGGETQYF TGTGCCATCAGTCCCTCGGGGGGAGAGACCCAGTACTTC
TRBJ1-6 TRBV5-6 . . CASSQSYSPLHF TGTGCCAGCAGCCAGTCGTACTCACCCCTCCACTTT
TRBJ1-6 TRBV4-1 few . CASSQGAGVSSPLHF TGCGCCAGCAGCCAAGGCGCGGGGGTTAGTTCACCCCTCCACTTT
TRBJ2-1 TRBV5-1 . . CASSLGTDRSTSFSYNEQFF TGCGCCAGCAGCTTGGGAACGGACCGTAGTACCTCCTTTTCCTACAATGAGCAGTTCTTC
TRBJ1-1 TRBV6-5 . . CASSYDRQRNTEAFF TGTGCCAGCAGTTATGACAGACAGCGGAACACTGAAGCTTTCTTT
TRBJ2-3 TRBV7-2 . TRBD2 CASSLTGGGASITQYF TGTGCCAGCAGCTTGACTGGCGGGGGGGCCTCCATTACGCAGTATTTT
TRBJ2-3 TRBV27 few TRBD2 CASSSVGGTTDTQYF TGTGCCAGCAGCTCGGTGGGGGGGACCACAGATACGCAGTATTTT
TRBJ2-3 TRBV20-1 . . CSASQIKSGLGSDTQYF TGCAGTGCTAGTCAAATCAAATCCGGCTTGGGCTCAGATACGCAGTATTTT
TRBJ2-5 TRBV20-1 . TRBD2 CSARDWRAGGRSETQYF TGCAGTGCTAGAGATTGGCGAGCGGGGGGAAGGTCGGAGACCCAGTACTTC
TRBJ2-5 TRBV2 . . CASSAYETQYF TGTGCCAGCAGTGCGTATGAGACCCAGTACTTC
TRBJ2-1 TRBV5-1 . TRBD2 CASSQAASGGRNEQFF TGCGCCAGCAGCCAGGCGGCTAGCGGGGGGAGGAATGAGCAGTTCTTC
TRBJ1-2 TRBV7-6 . . CASSSREGKGANYGYTF TGTGCCAGCAGCTCCCGTGAAGGGAAGGGAGCTAACTATGGCTACACCTTC
TRBJ2-6 TRBV12-3/TRBV12-4 . TRBD2 CASRDRGTSGGSGANVLTF TGTGCCAGCAGGGACCGCGGGACTAGCGGGGGTTCTGGGGCCAACGTCCTGACTTTC